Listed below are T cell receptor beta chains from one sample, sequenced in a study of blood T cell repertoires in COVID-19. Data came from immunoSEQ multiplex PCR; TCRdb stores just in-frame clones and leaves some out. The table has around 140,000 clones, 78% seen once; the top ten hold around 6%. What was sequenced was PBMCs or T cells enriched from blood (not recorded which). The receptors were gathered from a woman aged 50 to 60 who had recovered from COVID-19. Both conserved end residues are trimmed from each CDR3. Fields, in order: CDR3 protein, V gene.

CDR3: ASSFSAGGNTNEKLF
V: TRBV7-8

CDR3: ASSDSGLMNTEAF
V: TRBV2

CDR3: ASSLLGGNNEQF
V: TRBV11-2

CDR3: ASSPRQGAIVDTQY
V: TRBV7-2

CDR3: ASSFGGPYGYT
V: TRBV5-6

CDR3: ASSQGANNYGYT
V: TRBV18

CDR3: AWRQRGPSGYT
V: TRBV30

CDR3: ASSYGTGIEGEKLF
V: TRBV5-4

CDR3: AISESLKGGAEQF
V: TRBV10-3

CDR3: ASSLEPNGELF
V: TRBV5-1

CDR3: ASSYRGDTEAF
V: TRBV27

CDR3: SVEALNGAF
V: TRBV29-1

CDR3: ASSNSFMRGDQPQH
V: TRBV21-1

CDR3: ASSQVGLAGGYSYNEQF
V: TRBV4-2

CDR3: ASSDSLVGGYGYT
V: TRBV6-1

CDR3: ASSSGTSGGGTDTQY
V: TRBV27

CDR3: ASSQGGYDENSPLH
V: TRBV4-2

CDR3: ASHTPEYTEAF
V: TRBV5-1

CDR3: ASSSWAGAGQPQH
V: TRBV2

CDR3: ASSRAGVADETQY
V: TRBV5-6

CDR3: ASSPLGSAGANVLT
V: TRBV3-1/TRBV3-2

CDR3: ASSRGGSGVETQY
V: TRBV28

CDR3: ASSGDSGGYNEQF
V: TRBV18

CDR3: ASSPSRGNYNEQF
V: TRBV18

CDR3: ASSRAGSRYGYT
V: TRBV14

CDR3: ASSLLRDRGLNTEAF
V: TRBV5-5

CDR3: ASSLGASYEQY
V: TRBV5-1

CDR3: ASSLGGLTNQPQH
V: TRBV7-2

CDR3: ASSLVDRDGYT
V: TRBV7-9

CDR3: ASSSEGTGLLGYT
V: TRBV19

CDR3: ASSQGTGEGKLF
V: TRBV3-1/TRBV3-2

CDR3: ASTHRGRNEKLF
V: TRBV13

CDR3: ASLPGRQTTNEKLF
V: TRBV11-2